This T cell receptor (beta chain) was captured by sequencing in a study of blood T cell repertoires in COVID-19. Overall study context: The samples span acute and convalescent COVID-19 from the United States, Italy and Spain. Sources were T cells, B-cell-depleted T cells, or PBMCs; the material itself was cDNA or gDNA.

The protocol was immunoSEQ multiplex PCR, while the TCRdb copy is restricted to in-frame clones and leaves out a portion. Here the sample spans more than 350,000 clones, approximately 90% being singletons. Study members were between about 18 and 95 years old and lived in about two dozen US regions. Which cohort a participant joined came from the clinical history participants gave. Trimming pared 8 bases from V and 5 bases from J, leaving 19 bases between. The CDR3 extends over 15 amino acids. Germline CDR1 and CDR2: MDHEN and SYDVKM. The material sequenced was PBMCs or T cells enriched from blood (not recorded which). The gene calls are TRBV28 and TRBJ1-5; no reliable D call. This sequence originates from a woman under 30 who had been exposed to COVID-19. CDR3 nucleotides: TGTGCCAGCTCGGTGGGGAGCCTATTCTATCAGCCCCAGCATTTT. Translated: CASSVGSLFYQPQHF.